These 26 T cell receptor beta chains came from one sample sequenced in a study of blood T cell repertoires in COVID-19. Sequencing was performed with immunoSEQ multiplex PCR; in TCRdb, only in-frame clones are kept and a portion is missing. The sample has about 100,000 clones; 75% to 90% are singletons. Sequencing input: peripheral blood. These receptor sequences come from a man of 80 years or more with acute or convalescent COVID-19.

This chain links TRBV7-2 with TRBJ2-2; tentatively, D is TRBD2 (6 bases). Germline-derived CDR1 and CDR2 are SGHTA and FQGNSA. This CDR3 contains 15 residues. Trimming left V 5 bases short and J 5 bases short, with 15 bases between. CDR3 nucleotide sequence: TGTGCCAGCAGCCTCTCGGGGGTCGGGACCGGGGAGCTGTTTTTT. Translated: CASSLSGVGTGELFF. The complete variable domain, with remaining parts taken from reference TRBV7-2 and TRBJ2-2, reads GAGVSQSPSNKVTEKGKDVELRCDPISGHTALYWYRQSLGQGLEFLIYFQGNSAPDKSGLPSDRFSAERTGGSVSTLTIQRTQQEDSAVYLCASSLSGVGTGELFFGEGSRLTVL.

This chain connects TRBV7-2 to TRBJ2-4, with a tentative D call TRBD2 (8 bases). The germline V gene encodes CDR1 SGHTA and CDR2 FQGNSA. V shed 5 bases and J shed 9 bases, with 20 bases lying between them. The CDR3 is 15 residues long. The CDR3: CASSPLTGAGGIQYF. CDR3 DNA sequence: TGTGCCAGCAGCCCCCTCACAGGGGCGGGGGGCATTCAGTACTTC. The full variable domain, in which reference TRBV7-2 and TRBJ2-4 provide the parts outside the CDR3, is GAGVSQSPSNKVTEKGKDVELRCDPISGHTALYWYRQSLGQGLEFLIYFQGNSAPDKSGLPSDRFSAERTGGSVSTLTIQRTQQEDSAVYLCASSPLTGAGGIQYFGAGTRLSVL.

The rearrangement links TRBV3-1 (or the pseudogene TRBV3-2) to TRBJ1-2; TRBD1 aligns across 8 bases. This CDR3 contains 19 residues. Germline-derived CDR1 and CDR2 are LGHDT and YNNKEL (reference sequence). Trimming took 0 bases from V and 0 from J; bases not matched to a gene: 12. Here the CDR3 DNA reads TGTGCCAGCAGCCAAGATCCTCGGTCCCGGACAGGGACTAACTATGGCTACACCTTC. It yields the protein CASSQDPRSRTGTNYGYTF.

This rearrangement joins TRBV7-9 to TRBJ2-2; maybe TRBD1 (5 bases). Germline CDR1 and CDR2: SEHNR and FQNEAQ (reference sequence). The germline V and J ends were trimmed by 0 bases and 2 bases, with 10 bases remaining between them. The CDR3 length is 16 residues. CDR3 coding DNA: TGTGCCAGCAGCTTAGCGCGACAGCTTAACACCGGGGAGCTGTTTTTT. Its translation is CASSLARQLNTGELFF.

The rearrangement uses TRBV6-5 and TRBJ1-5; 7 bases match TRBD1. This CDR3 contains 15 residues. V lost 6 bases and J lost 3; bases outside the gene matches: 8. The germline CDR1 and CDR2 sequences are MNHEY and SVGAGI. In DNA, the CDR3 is TGTGCCAGCAGCGACAACAGGGGTTTCAATCAGCCCCAGCATTTT. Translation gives CASSDNRGFNQPQHF.

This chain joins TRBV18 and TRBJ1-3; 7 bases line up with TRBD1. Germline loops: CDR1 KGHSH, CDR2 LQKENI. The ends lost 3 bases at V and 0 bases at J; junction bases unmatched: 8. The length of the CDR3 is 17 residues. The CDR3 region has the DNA TGTGCCAGCTCACCCCCGGGGACAGTTCGCTCTGGAAACACCATATATTTT. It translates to CASSPPGTVRSGNTIYF.

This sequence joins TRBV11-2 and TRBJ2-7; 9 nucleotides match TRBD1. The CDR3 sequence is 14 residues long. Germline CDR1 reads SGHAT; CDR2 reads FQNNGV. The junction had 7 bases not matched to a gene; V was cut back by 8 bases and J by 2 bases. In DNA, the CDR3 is TGTGCCAGCGGCGGGACAGGGAAACCCTACGAGCAGTACTTC. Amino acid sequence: CASGGTGKPYEQYF.

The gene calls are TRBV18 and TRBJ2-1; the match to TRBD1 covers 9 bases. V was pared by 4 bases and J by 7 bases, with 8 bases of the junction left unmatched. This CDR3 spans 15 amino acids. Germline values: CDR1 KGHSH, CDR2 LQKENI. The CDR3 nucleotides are TGTGCCAGCTCACTTGGGACAGGGTCGAGGAATGAGCAGTTCTTC. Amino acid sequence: CASSLGTGSRNEQFF.

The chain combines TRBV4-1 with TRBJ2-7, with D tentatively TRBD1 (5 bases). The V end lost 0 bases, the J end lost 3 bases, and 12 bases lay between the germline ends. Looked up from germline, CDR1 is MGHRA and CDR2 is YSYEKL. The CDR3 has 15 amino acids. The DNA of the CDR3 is TGCGCCAGCAGCCAAGAGCCAGGGCCCCTCTACGAGCAGTACTTC. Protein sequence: CASSQEPGPLYEQYF.

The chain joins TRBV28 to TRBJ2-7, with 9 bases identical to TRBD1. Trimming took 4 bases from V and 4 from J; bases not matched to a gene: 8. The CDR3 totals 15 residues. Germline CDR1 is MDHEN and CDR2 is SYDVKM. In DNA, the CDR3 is TGTGCCAGCAGTTCCGTGGGGACAGGGTTTTACGAGCAGTACTTC. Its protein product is CASSSVGTGFYEQYF. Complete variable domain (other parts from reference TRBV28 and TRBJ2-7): DVKVTQSSRYLVKRTGEKVFLECVQDMDHENMFWYRQDPGLGLRLIYFSYDVKMKEKGDIPEGYSVSREKKERFSLILESASTNQTSMYLCASSSVGTGFYEQYFGPGTRLTVT.

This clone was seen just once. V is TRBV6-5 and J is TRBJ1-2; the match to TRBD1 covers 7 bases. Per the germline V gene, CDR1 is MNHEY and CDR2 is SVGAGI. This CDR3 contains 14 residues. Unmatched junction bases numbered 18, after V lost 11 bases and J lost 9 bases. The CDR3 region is CAGSGLTGKYRYTF. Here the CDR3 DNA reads TGTGCCGGGTCGGGATTGACAGGGAAATATCGCTACACCTTC.

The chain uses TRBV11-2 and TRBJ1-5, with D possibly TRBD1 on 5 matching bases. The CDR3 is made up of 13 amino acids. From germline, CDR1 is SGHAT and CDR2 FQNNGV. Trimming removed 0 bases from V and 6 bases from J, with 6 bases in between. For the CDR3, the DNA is TGTGCCAGCAGCTTAGACAGGGTTCAGCCCCAGCATTTT. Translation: CASSLDRVQPQHF.

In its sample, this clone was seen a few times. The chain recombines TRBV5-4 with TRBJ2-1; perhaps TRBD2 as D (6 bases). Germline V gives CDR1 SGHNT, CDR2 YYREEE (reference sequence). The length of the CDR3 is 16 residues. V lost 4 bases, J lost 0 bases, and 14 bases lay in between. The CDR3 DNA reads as TGTGCCAGCAGCGAGGGACTCCCGAGCTCCTACAATGAGCAGTTCTTC. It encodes CASSEGLPSSYNEQFF. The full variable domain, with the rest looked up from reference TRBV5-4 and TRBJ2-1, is ETGVTQSPTHLIKTRGQQVTLRCSSQSGHNTVSWYQQALGQGPQFIFQYYREEENGRGNFPPRFSGLQFPNYSSELNVNALELDDSALYLCASSEGLPSSYNEQFFGPGTRLTVL.

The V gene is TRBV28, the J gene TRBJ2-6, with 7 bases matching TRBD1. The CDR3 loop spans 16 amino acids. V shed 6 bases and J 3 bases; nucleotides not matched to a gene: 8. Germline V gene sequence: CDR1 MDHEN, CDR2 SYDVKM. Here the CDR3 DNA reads TGTGCCAGCAGCCTCAGGGGGAACAGTGGGGCCAACGTCCTGACTTTC. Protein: CASSLRGNSGANVLTF.

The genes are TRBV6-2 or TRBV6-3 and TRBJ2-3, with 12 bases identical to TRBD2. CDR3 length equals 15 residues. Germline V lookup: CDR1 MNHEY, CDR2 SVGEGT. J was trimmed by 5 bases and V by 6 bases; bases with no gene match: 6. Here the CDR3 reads CASSTTSGSRDTQYF. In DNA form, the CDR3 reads TGTGCCAGCAGCACGACTAGCGGGAGTAGAGATACGCAGTATTTT.

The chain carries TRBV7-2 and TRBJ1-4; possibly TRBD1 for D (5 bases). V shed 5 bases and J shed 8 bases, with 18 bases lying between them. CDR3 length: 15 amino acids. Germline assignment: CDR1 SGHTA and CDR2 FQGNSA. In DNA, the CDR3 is TGTGCCAGCAGCATCGGAACCTCTAGGGGAGAAAAACTGTTTTTT. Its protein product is CASSIGTSRGEKLFF.

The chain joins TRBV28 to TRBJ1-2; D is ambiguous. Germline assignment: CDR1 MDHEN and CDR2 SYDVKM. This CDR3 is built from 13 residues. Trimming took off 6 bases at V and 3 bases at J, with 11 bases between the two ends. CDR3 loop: CASRVSGYYGYTF. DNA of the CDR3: TGTGCCAGCAGGGTATCAGGTTACTATGGCTACACCTTC.

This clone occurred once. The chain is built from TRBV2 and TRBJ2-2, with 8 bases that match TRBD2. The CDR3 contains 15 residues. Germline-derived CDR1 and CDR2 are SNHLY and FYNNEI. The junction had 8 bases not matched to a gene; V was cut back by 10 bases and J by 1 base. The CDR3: CAILAGGMNTGELFF. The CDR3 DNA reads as TGTGCCATCCTGGCGGGAGGTATGAACACCGGGGAGCTGTTTTTT.

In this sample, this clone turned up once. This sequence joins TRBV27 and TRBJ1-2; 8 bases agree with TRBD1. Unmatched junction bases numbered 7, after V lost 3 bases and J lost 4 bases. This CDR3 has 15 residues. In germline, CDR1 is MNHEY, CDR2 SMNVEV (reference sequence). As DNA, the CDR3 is TGTGCCAGCAGTTTGGACCAGGGGGCTACCTATGGCTACACCTTC. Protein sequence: CASSLDQGATYGYTF.

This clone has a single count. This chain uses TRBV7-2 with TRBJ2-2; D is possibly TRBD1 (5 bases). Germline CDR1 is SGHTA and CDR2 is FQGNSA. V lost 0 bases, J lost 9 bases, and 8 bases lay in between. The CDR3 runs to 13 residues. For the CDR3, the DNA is TGTGCCAGCAGCTTAGCGCAGGGCCGGGAGCTGTTTTTT. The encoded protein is CASSLAQGRELFF.

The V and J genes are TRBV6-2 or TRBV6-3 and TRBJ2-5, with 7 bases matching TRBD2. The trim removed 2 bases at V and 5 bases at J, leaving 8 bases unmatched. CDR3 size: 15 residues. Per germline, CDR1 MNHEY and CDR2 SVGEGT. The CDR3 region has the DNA TGTGCCAGCAGTTACGGAGCGGGATCATTGGAGACCCAGTACTTC. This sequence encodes CASSYGAGSLETQYF.

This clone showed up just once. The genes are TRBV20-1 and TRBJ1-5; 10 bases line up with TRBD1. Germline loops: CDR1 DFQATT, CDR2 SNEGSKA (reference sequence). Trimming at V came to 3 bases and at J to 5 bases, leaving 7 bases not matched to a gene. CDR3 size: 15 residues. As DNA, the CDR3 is TGCAGTGCTAGTAATCTTGGGACAGGGGATCAGCCCCAGCATTTT. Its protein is CSASNLGTGDQPQHF.

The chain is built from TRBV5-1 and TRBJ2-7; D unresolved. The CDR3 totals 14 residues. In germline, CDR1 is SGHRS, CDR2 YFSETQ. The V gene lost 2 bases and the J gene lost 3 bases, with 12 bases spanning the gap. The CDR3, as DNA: TGCGCCAGCAGCTTTGGGCCAAGTAGCTACGAGCAGTACTTC. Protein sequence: CASSFGPSSYEQYF.

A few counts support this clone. The CDR3 sequence is CASSFFPAPNTEAFF. Here the CDR3 DNA reads TGTGCCAGCAGTTTTTTCCCCGCGCCCAACACTGAAGCTTTCTTT. This sequence joins TRBV28 and TRBJ1-1; D unresolved. This CDR3 region has 15 residues. The germline CDR1 and CDR2 sequences are MDHEN and SYDVKM. V was pared by 3 bases and J by 2 bases, with 13 bases between. Full variable domain (remainder filled in from reference TRBV28 and TRBJ1-1): DVKVTQSSRYLVKRTGEKVFLECVQDMDHENMFWYRQDPGLGLRLIYFSYDVKMKEKGDIPEGYSVSREKKERFSLILESASTNQTSMYLCASSFFPAPNTEAFFGQGTRLTVV.

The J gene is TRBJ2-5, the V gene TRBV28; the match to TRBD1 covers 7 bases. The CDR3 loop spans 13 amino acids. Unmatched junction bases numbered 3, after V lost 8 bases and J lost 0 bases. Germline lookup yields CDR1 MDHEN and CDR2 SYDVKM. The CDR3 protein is CASRTGYQETQYF. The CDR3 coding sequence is TGTGCCAGCCGGACAGGATACCAAGAGACCCAGTACTTC.

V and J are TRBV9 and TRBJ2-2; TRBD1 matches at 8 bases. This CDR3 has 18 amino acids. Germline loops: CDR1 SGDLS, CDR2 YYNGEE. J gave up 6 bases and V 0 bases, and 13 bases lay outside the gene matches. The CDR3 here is CASSVVPRTGHSSGELFF. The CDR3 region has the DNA TGTGCCAGCAGCGTAGTTCCTCGGACAGGGCACTCGTCCGGGGAGCTGTTTTTT.